The 10 T cell receptor beta chains presented below share a single source sample, sequenced in a study of graft-versus-host responses after intestinal transplantation. The antigens of these receptors remain unknown. Libraries were prepared by immunoSEQ multiplex PCR; TCRdb keeps only in-frame clonotypes and omits some of them. Found here are 100,000 or so clones, roughly 87% of them singletons; the top ten hold around 0.98%. The specimen was unstimulated CD4+ T cells sorted from spleen or lymph node cells, collected before transplant. The receptors derive from a human donor who was the organ donor for an intestinal transplant.

This clone was seen once. The CDR3 here is CASSLISGGALDEQFF. The CDR3, as DNA: TGTGCCAGTAGTCTCATTAGCGGGGGGGCACTGGATGAGCAGTTCTTC. The V call is TRBV19, the J call TRBJ2-1; 11 bases are a match to TRBD2. Per germline, CDR1 LNHDA and CDR2 SQIVND (reference sequence). CDR3 length equals 16 residues. V was clipped by 5 bases and J by 8 bases; unmatched bases: 11.

This clone occurred once. The chain joins TRBV6-6 to TRBJ1-1; possibly TRBD1 for D (5 bases). Trimming pared 0 bases from V and 5 bases from J, leaving 7 bases between. This CDR3 has 13 amino acids. The germline V gene encodes CDR1 MNHNY and CDR2 SVGAGI (reference sequence). Written as DNA, the CDR3 is TGTGCCAGCAGTTACTCACGGGGGACTGAAGCTTTCTTT. Residues: CASSYSRGTEAFF.

This clone was seen a few times. This chain joins TRBV7-9 and TRBJ1-6; D unresolved. The germline gives CDR1 SEHNR, CDR2 FQNEAQ (reference sequence). The CDR3 extends over 12 amino acids. Between the trimmed V and J ends, which lost 3 bases and 6 bases, there was a span of 3 bases. The CDR3 nucleotides read TGTGCCAGCAGCTTCGTTAATTCACCCCTCCACTTT. It yields the protein CASSFVNSPLHF.

This rearrangement joins TRBV18 to TRBJ1-1, with D possibly being TRBD1 (6 bases). Germline loops: CDR1 KGHSH, CDR2 LQKENI. The CDR3 is 16 amino acids. V was pared by 2 bases and J by 4 bases, with 17 bases between. The CDR3: CASSPWAGVSSTEAFF. The CDR3 DNA sequence: TGTGCCAGCTCACCATGGGCAGGGGTTTCATCCACTGAAGCTTTCTTT.

The rearrangement joins TRBV7-9 to TRBJ1-1; D is undetermined. The CDR3 consists of 15 residues. The ends were cut back, 1 base at V and 0 bases at J, with 9 bases in the middle. Germline values: CDR1 SEHNR, CDR2 FQNEAQ (reference sequence). The CDR3 is CASSLDRSMNTEAFF. Written as DNA, the CDR3 is TGTGCCAGCAGCTTAGACAGAAGCATGAACACTGAAGCTTTCTTT. The full variable domain, with the rest looked up from reference TRBV7-9 and TRBJ1-1, is DTGVSQNPRHKITKRGQNVTFRCDPISEHNRLYWYRQTLGQGPEFLTYFQNEAQLEKSRLLSDRFSAERPKGSFSTLEIQRTEQGDSAMYLCASSLDRSMNTEAFFGQGTRLTVV.

The chain uses TRBV5-1 and TRBJ1-2; 9 nucleotides agree with TRBD1. CDR3 length equals 14 residues. The V and J ends lost 0 bases and 4 bases, in that order; junction bases with no gene match: 1. The germline CDR1 and CDR2 sequences are SGHRS and YFSETQ. CDR3 sequence reads: CASSLGQGGYGYTF. CDR3 bases: TGCGCCAGCAGCTTGGGACAGGGGGGCTATGGCTACACCTTC.

The V call is TRBV9, the J call TRBJ1-1; D is unresolved. CDR1 is SGDLS and CDR2 is YYNGEE in the germline V gene. The CDR3 spans 13 residues. Trimming took off 0 bases at V and 1 base at J, with 4 bases between the two ends. The CDR3 DNA is TGTGCCAGCAGCGTAGTCCGGAACACTGAAGCTTTCTTT. As protein: CASSVVRNTEAFF. The full variable domain, completed using reference TRBV9 and TRBJ1-1, is DSGVTQTPKHLITATGQRVTLRCSPRSGDLSVYWYQQSLDQGLQFLIQYYNGEERAKGNILERFSAQQFPDLHSELNLSSLELGDSALYFCASSVVRNTEAFFGQGTRLTVV.

J is TRBJ1-4 and V is TRBV28, with 10 bases matching TRBD1. J gave up 5 bases and V 1 base, and 1 base lay outside the gene matches. CDR1 is MDHEN, CDR2 SYDVKM, per germline. The CDR3 runs to 15 residues. CDR3 DNA sequence: TGTGCCAGCAGTTTATTGGGACAGGGGAATGAAAAACTGTTTTTT. Translation: CASSLLGQGNEKLFF.

CDR3 amino acids: CASSITGATNYGYTF. In DNA form, the CDR3 reads TGTGCCAGTAGTATCACAGGGGCCACTAACTATGGCTACACCTTC. V is TRBV19 and J is TRBJ1-2, with 7 bases that match TRBD1. From germline, CDR1 is LNHDA and CDR2 SQIVND (reference sequence). V trimming: 3 bases; J trimming: 0 bases; junction bases outside the gene matches: 4. The CDR3 length is 15 residues.

The rearrangement uses TRBV9 and TRBJ2-7; TRBD2 might be the D (5 bases). From germline, CDR1 is SGDLS and CDR2 YYNGEE. This CDR3 comprises 15 residues. Deletions cut 0 bases from V and 0 bases from J, with 10 bases between. In nucleotides, the CDR3 is TGTGCCAGCAGCGTAGGGGGAGTCAACTCCTACGAGCAGTACTTC. It yields the protein CASSVGGVNSYEQYF.